This entry lists 21 T cell receptor beta chains sequenced from one sample in a study of T cells in Graves' hyperthyroidism and ophthalmopathy. TCR beta CDR3 regions were amplified from RNA. HTBI primers were the set used in a first-round RT-PCR of the TCR CDR3. One entry per CDR3 protein, called by TCRdb with MiXCR from the multiplex PCR reads. Of 690,000 or so distinct CDR3 sequences in the sample, about 17% were seen once. The specimen was blood. Receptors originate from a woman aged 50 to 60 with Graves' hyperthyroidism that later progressed to Graves' ophthalmopathy.

This clonotype was seen a few times. The chain couples TRBV7-2 to TRBJ2-5; 10 bases map to TRBD2. The CDR3 extends over 17 amino acids. The germline CDR1 and CDR2 sequences are SGHTA and FQGNSA. V was clipped by 6 bases and J by 4 bases; unmatched bases: 14. The CDR3 protein is CASRRPGSGGARETQYF. CDR3 nucleotide sequence: TGTGCCAGCAGACGCCCTGGCAGCGGGGGGGCCCGAGAGACCCAGTACTTC.

This clonotype has a count of ten or more. The genes are TRBV7-2 and TRBJ1-1; D is unclear. The V end lost 5 bases, the J end lost 1 base, and 14 bases lay between the germline ends. The CDR3 loop spans 15 amino acids. Germline V gene sequence: CDR1 SGHTA, CDR2 FQGNSA. This CDR3 reads CASSPVSVGNTEAFF. The CDR3 coding sequence is TGTGCCAGCAGCCCAGTTTCCGTGGGGAACACTGAAGCTTTCTTT.

This clonotype appeared a few times. V is TRBV5-1 and J is TRBJ1-2; possible D gene TRBD1, 6 bases. CDR1 is SGHRS and CDR2 is YFSETQ in the germline V gene. Trimming removed 0 bases at V and 6 bases at J, with 18 bases between. CDR3 length: 16 residues. DNA for the CDR3: TGCGCCAGCAGCTTGGTGGTTGGGACATCTTACGATGGCTACACCTTC. Residues: CASSLVVGTSYDGYTF.

In this sample, this clonotype turned up a few times. This sequence may be a read error, since a much larger clone differs from it by one base. This CDR3 fails to terminate in the conserved phenylalanine or tryptophan, so it likely reflects a read error. This chain joins TRBV20-1 and TRBJ2-3, with TRBD2 matching over 9 bases. V dropped 5 bases and J dropped 1; count of bases not matched to a gene: 1. Germline V gene sequence: CDR1 DFQATT, CDR2 SNEGSKA (reference sequence). This CDR3 contains 13 residues. The CDR3 bases are TGCAGTGCTCGGACTAGCGGCACAGATACGCAGTATTCT. Residues: CSARTSGTDTQYS.

This clonotype was counted at least ten times. J is TRBJ2-3 and V is TRBV2; D is possibly TRBD2 (5 bases). V lost 5 bases and J lost 0, with 9 bases in between. CDR1 SNHLY and CDR2 FYNNEI come from the germline V gene. The CDR3 loop spans 14 amino acids. In nucleotides, the CDR3 is TGTGCCAGCAGTCGACGGACTAGCACAGATACGCAGTATTTT. This gives the protein CASSRRTSTDTQYF. Full variable domain (remainder filled in from reference TRBV2 and TRBJ2-3): EPEVTQTPSHQVTQMGQEVILRCVPISNHLYFYWYRQILGQKVEFLVSFYNNEISEKSEIFDDQFSVERPDGSNFTLKIRSTKLEDSAMYFCASSRRTSTDTQYFGPGTRLTVL.

This clonotype has a handful of counts. J is TRBJ1-4 and V is TRBV19; D ambiguous. The germline V gene has CDR1 LNHDA and CDR2 SQIVND (reference sequence). V lost 10 bases and J 7 bases, leaving 13 bases between the germline ends. The CDR3 has 12 amino acids. CDR3 amino acids: CATSVNSEKLFF. CDR3 nucleotides: TGTGCCACCTCGGTAAACTCTGAAAAACTGTTTTTT.

This clonotype was seen at least ten times. This chain connects TRBV7-8 to TRBJ1-4; TRBD1 is a possible D gene (6 bases). V was clipped by 5 bases and J by 8 bases, with 21 bases between them. CDR3 size: 16 residues. CDR1 is SGHVS and CDR2 is FQNEAQ in the germline V gene. Here the CDR3 reads CASSPQRGAAKEKLFF. In DNA form, the CDR3 reads TGTGCCAGCAGCCCTCAACGGGGGGCGGCGAAGGAAAAACTGTTTTTT.

This clonotype was observed a handful of times. The chain couples TRBV6-1 to TRBJ2-5; 13 bases line up with TRBD2. The CDR3 is made up of 14 amino acids. Unmatched junction bases numbered 4, after V lost 10 bases and J lost 2 bases. Germline CDR1 is MNHNS and CDR2 is SASEGT. CDR3 coding DNA: TGTGCCACCGGACTAGCGGGGGCTCAAGAGACCCAGTACTTC. Protein sequence: CATGLAGAQETQYF.

This clonotype was seen only a few times. CDR3 coding DNA: TGTGCCAGCAGTAGGACAGGGGCCACTGGGGCCAACGTCCTGACTTTC. This codes for CASSRTGATGANVLTF. The chain links TRBV14 to TRBJ2-6, with 9 nucleotides matching TRBD1. CDR1 and CDR2 from the germline V gene are SGHDN and FVKESK. The ends lost 6 bases at V and 2 bases at J; junction bases unmatched: 5. The length of the CDR3 is 16 residues. Combining the CDR3 with reference TRBV14 and TRBJ2-6 gives the whole variable domain EAGVTQFPSHSVIEKGQTVTLRCDPISGHDNLYWYRRVMGKEIKFLLHFVKESKQDESGMPNNRFLAERTGGTYSTLKVQPAELEDSGVYFCASSRTGATGANVLTFGAGSRLTVL.

This clonotype was detected ten times or more. This chain connects TRBV7-2 to TRBJ2-3, with D perhaps matching TRBD2 (6 bases). Germline CDR1 reads SGHTA; CDR2 reads FQGNSA. V was shortened by 5 bases and J by 2 bases, with 14 bases between the two germline ends. This CDR3 is built from 15 residues. The CDR3 region is CASSPPAGTTDTQYF. The CDR3 coding sequence is TGTGCCAGCAGCCCGCCGGCGGGGACCACAGATACGCAGTATTTT.

This chain joins TRBV10-2 and TRBJ2-5; perhaps TRBD2 as D (6 bases). Germline values: CDR1 WSHSY, CDR2 SAAADI. The CDR3 consists of 14 residues. Trimming cost V 6 bases and J 5 bases, with 16 bases left between them. CDR3 protein: CASSPRAGRETQYF. CDR3 DNA: TGCGCCAGCAGCCCAAGGGCGGGGCGGGAGACCCAGTACTTC.

The chain carries TRBV7-9 and TRBJ1-1; D is uncertain. The V end lost 1 base, the J end lost 0 bases, and 9 bases lay between the germline ends. CDR3 length: 15 amino acids. Germline V gene sequence: CDR1 SEHNR, CDR2 FQNEAQ (reference sequence). The CDR3 nucleotides read TGTGCCAGCAGCTTAGAGGAGGGCTTGAACACTGAAGCTTTCTTT. Translation: CASSLEEGLNTEAFF.

This clonotype occurred many times. The rearrangement links TRBV18 to TRBJ2-3; the D gene is possibly TRBD1 (6 bases). Trimming took off 2 bases at V and 6 bases at J, with 12 bases between the two ends. Per the germline V gene, CDR1 is KGHSH and CDR2 is LQKENI. The CDR3 covers 14 residues. This CDR3 is CASSPANRDDTQYF. The DNA for the CDR3 is TGTGCCAGCTCACCAGCTAACAGGGATGATACGCAGTATTTT.

The V gene is TRBV10-3, the J gene TRBJ2-5, with unresolved D. CDR1 and CDR2 (germline): ENHRY, SYGVKD. The CDR3 loop spans 12 amino acids. The V end was cut by 6 bases, the J end by 5 bases, with 10 bases between. The CDR3 nucleotides read TGTGCCATCAGAGACTCGGAGGAGACCCAGTACTTC. This encodes CAIRDSEETQYF.

The chain combines TRBV6-6 with TRBJ1-4, with D possibly being TRBD1 (6 bases). The germline V gene has CDR1 MNHNY and CDR2 SVGAGI (reference sequence). V lost 0 bases and J lost 6, with 11 bases in between. The CDR3 extends over 15 amino acids. The DNA for the CDR3 is TGTGCCAGCAGTTACTCCGGGACACCTGATGAAAAACTGTTTTTT. Translated: CASSYSGTPDEKLFF.

Many counts were recorded for this clonotype. V gene TRBV11-1 combines with J gene TRBJ2-5; TRBD2 matches at 8 bases. V shed 5 bases, J shed 5 bases, and the junction held 13 bases outside the gene matches. The CDR3 is 16 residues long. From germline, CDR1 is SGHAT and CDR2 FQDESV (reference sequence). The CDR3 DNA reads TGTGCCAGCAGCGTACAGCGGGGGCCCGCTAGGGAGACCCAGTACTTC. Translating it yields CASSVQRGPARETQYF.

The rearrangement joins TRBV19 to TRBJ1-1, with D possibly matching TRBD1 (6 bases). This CDR3 has 16 residues. V was clipped by 5 bases and J by 3 bases, with 19 bases between them. Germline-derived CDR1 and CDR2 are LNHDA and SQIVND (reference sequence). CDR3 nucleotide sequence: TGTGCCAGTAGTTCCCGACAGGATTCGACGCACACTGAAGCTTTCTTT. Protein product: CASSSRQDSTHTEAFF.

This clonotype has more than one count but fewer than ten. This rearrangement joins TRBV10-3 to TRBJ1-1, with D unresolved. CDR3 size: 15 residues. Germline-derived CDR1 and CDR2 are ENHRY and SYGVKD. Trimming took 4 bases from V and 1 from J, leaving 13 bases between them. As DNA, the CDR3 is TGTGCCATCAGTGGGGTGTCCCGCGGGAACACTGAAGCTTTCTTT. Translation: CAISGVSRGNTEAFF.

The table lists this clonotype with a few counts. This chain uses TRBV27 with TRBJ2-3, with a tentative D call TRBD1 (6 bases). This CDR3 is 16 amino acids long. Trimming took off 7 bases at V and 1 base at J, with 18 bases between the two ends. The germline gives CDR1 MNHEY, CDR2 SMNVEV (reference sequence). CDR3 region: CASTAARGVGTDTQYF. CDR3 bases: TGTGCCAGCACTGCCGCCAGGGGAGTGGGCACAGATACGCAGTATTTT.

This clonotype turned up a few times. The gene calls are TRBV20-1 and TRBJ2-1; 11 bases are shared with TRBD2. V lost 3 bases and J lost 2; bases outside the gene matches: 12. CDR1 is DFQATT, CDR2 SNEGSKA, per germline (reference sequence). The CDR3 is 18 amino acids. The CDR3 sequence: CSARPLPSGGYTYNEQFF. The CDR3 DNA reads TGCAGTGCTAGGCCGTTACCTAGCGGGGGGTATACCTACAATGAGCAGTTCTTC.

The chain carries TRBV15 and TRBJ1-1; perhaps TRBD1 as D (5 bases). The V and J ends lost 4 bases and 6 bases respectively, with 21 bases between them. The germline gives CDR1 LNHNV, CDR2 YYDKDF (reference sequence). This CDR3 spans 16 amino acids. The CDR3 reads CATSIAPPQGRAEAFF. The CDR3 DNA reads as TGTGCCACCAGCATAGCCCCCCCTCAGGGCAGGGCTGAAGCTTTCTTT. The whole variable domain, remainder taken from reference TRBV15 and TRBJ1-1, is DAMVIQNPRYQVTQFGKPVTLSCSQTLNHNVMYWYQQKSSQAPKLLFHYYDKDFNNEADTPDNFQSRRPNTSFCFLDIRSPGLGDTAMYLCATSIAPPQGRAEAFFGQGTRLTVV.